Listed below are T cell receptor beta chains from one sample, sequenced in a study of cytomegalovirus exposure and HLA in healthy donors. Libraries were prepared by immunoSEQ multiplex PCR; TCRdb keeps only in-frame clonotypes and omits some of them. The repertoire includes roughly 18,000 clones, about 74% of them detected once, and about 3.8% sits in the top ten. The sequenced sample consisted of PBMCs. The receptors were sampled from a man between 18 and 35 years old in good health and CMV-seronegative. The CDR3 runs from the conserved cysteine through the conserved F or W. D genes are given only for firm matches. Some rows have no size entry. The others give once, few or many, or a class for an expanded clone.

j_call,clone_size,d_call,v_call,cdr3_aa,cdr3_nt
TRBJ2-7,-,-,TRBV6-5,CASRAGPPPGEQYF,TGTGCCAGCAGGGCGGGGCCCCCTCCAGGCGAGCAGTACTTC
TRBJ1-1,-,-,TRBV5-1,CASSLMGNTEAFF,TGCGCCAGCAGCTTGATGGGCAACACTGAAGCTTTCTTT
TRBJ1-1,few,-,TRBV29-1,CSAEITNTEAFF,TGCAGCGCCGAGATAACTAACACTGAAGCTTTCTTT
TRBJ1-2,-,TRBD1,TRBV29-1,CSVENTGGYGYTF,TGCAGCGTTGAAAATACAGGGGGCTATGGCTACACCTTC
TRBJ2-7,-,TRBD2,TRBV4-3,CASSQEGGGYYEQYF,TGCGCCAGCAGCCAAGAGGGCGGGGGGTACTACGAGCAGTACTTC
TRBJ1-5,-,TRBD1,TRBV7-8,CASSFGQGRNQPQHF,TGTGCCAGCAGCTTCGGACAGGGGAGGAATCAGCCCCAGCATTTT
TRBJ2-7,-,TRBD1,TRBV28,CASSTLTTGTGDNEQYF,TGTGCCAGCAGTACCCTTACTACCGGGACAGGGGACAACGAGCAGTACTTC
TRBJ1-5,-,-,TRBV4-2,CASSQEGRGGNQPQHF,TGTGCCAGCAGCCAAGAGGGCAGGGGCGGCAATCAGCCCCAGCATTTT
TRBJ2-7,-,-,TRBV5-1,CASSLALSGAEQYF,TGCGCCAGCAGCTTGGCCTTAAGCGGTGCCGAGCAGTACTTC
TRBJ2-7,-,-,TRBV4-1,CASSQTGSRDYEQYF,TGCGCCAGCAGCCAGACGGGCTCCCGGGACTACGAGCAGTACTTC
TRBJ1-1,-,-,TRBV7-3,CASSSLETNTEAFF,TGTGCCAGCAGCTCACTCGAAACGAACACTGAAGCTTTCTTT
TRBJ1-4,-,-,TRBV4-2,CASSQDRQGSGGKLFF,TGTGCCAGCAGCCAAGATCGGCAGGGGTCCGGTGGGAAACTGTTTTTT
TRBJ1-1,-,TRBD1,TRBV29-1,CSVNRGPNTEAFF,TGCAGCGTAAACAGGGGGCCGAACACTGAAGCTTTCTTT
TRBJ1-4,few,-,TRBV6-5,CASSPFDGTALFF,TGTGCCAGCAGCCCCTTTGATGGTACAGCCTTGTTTTTT
TRBJ1-1,-,-,TRBV27,CASSWAGALTEAFF,TGTGCCAGCAGCTGGGCGGGGGCGCTCACTGAAGCTTTCTTT
TRBJ1-1,-,-,TRBV6-1,CASSSRVPTEAFF,TGTGCCAGCAGTAGCAGGGTGCCCACTGAAGCTTTCTTT
TRBJ2-7,-,-,TRBV25-1,CASSESVAIPYEQYF,TGTGCCAGCAGTGAATCGGTCGCCATACCGTACGAGCAGTACTTC
TRBJ1-2,-,-,TRBV2,CASSTDKAYGYTF,TGTGCCAGCAGCACCGACAAGGCCTATGGCTACACCTTC
TRBJ2-7,-,-,TRBV6-5,CASRDPGQVGEQYF,TGTGCCAGCAGGGACCCAGGACAAGTTGGCGAGCAGTACTTC
TRBJ2-7,-,TRBD2,TRBV30,CAWSAITLRGGLREFYEQYF,TGTGCCTGGAGTGCGATCACCTTACGGGGGGGACTCCGCGAGTTCTACGAGCAGTACTTC
TRBJ1-1,-,-,TRBV6-5,CASSPQGLNTEAFF,TGTGCCAGCAGCCCACAGGGATTGAACACTGAAGCTTTCTTT
TRBJ2-2,-,-,TRBV30,CAGSGTHTGELFF,TGTGCCGGGTCCGGGACACACACCGGGGAGCTGTTTTTT
TRBJ2-2,-,TRBD1,TRBV9,CASTGTGRHTGELFF,TGTGCCAGCACAGGGACAGGGAGGCACACCGGGGAGCTGTTTTTT
TRBJ1-5,-,-,TRBV15,CATSRSGDNQPQHF,TGTGCCACCAGCCGGTCGGGGGACAATCAGCCCCAGCATTTT
TRBJ1-2,few,TRBD1,TRBV6-5,CASRLTGDGYTF,TGTGCCAGCAGACTCACAGGGGATGGCTACACCTTC
TRBJ2-3,few,-,TRBV6-5,CASSYGRGDTDTQYF,TGTGCCAGCAGTTACGGTCGCGGAGACACAGATACGCAGTATTTT
TRBJ1-2,-,TRBD1,TRBV30,CAWWTGDGYTF,TGTGCCTGGTGGACAGGAGATGGCTACACCTTC
TRBJ2-2,-,-,TRBV5-1,CASRAANTGELFF,TGCGCCAGCCGAGCTGCGAACACCGGGGAGCTGTTTTTT
TRBJ1-1,-,TRBD1,TRBV6-5,CASRFGQGNTEAFF,TGTGCCAGCAGATTCGGACAGGGGAACACTGAAGCTTTCTTT
TRBJ1-1,-,-,TRBV4-1,CASSQDQGTEAFF,TGCGCCAGCAGCCAAGATCAGGGCACTGAAGCTTTCTTT
TRBJ1-1,-,-,TRBV7-2,CASSLSPRTTEAFF,TGTGCCAGCAGCTTATCGCCGCGGACAACCGAAGCTTTCTTT
TRBJ1-4,-,-,TRBV2,CASSGTANEKLFF,TGTGCCAGCAGTGGGACAGCTAATGAAAAACTGTTTTTT
TRBJ1-6,-,TRBD1,TRBV6-5,CASSGQGPGSPLHF,TGTGCCAGCAGTGGACAGGGGCCGGGTTCACCCCTCCACTTT
TRBJ1-5,few,-,TRBV2,CASSGSEDQPQHF,TGTGCCAGCAGTGGATCCGAGGATCAGCCCCAGCATTTT
TRBJ1-6,-,-,TRBV6-5,CASSYRTNSYNSPLHF,TGTGCCAGCAGTTACCGGACAAACTCCTATAATTCACCCCTCCACTTT
TRBJ2-7,-,TRBD2,TRBV28,CASRFSGSEYEQYF,TGTGCCAGCAGATTTAGCGGGAGTGAGTACGAGCAGTACTTC
TRBJ1-1,-,-,TRBV29-1,CSVESRQLDKAFF,TGCAGCGTTGAATCCCGACAGCTAGATAAAGCTTTCTTT
TRBJ2-7,-,-,TRBV30,CAWSAGGGYEQYF,TGTGCCTGGAGTGCAGGGGGAGGCTACGAGCAGTACTTC
TRBJ1-2,-,-,TRBV15,CATSMTANYGYTF,TGTGCCACCAGCATGACAGCTAACTATGGCTACACCTTC
TRBJ2-7,-,-,TRBV15,CATSGTGSRYEQYF,TGTGCCACCAGCGGAACGGGAAGCCGCTACGAGCAGTACTTC
TRBJ1-2,-,-,TRBV6-5,CASRSPGSHYGYTF,TGTGCCAGCAGGTCTCCCGGGTCCCACTATGGCTACACCTTC
TRBJ1-5,-,-,TRBV2,CASSPSNQPQHF,TGTGCCAGCAGTCCAAGCAATCAGCCCCAGCATTTT
TRBJ2-7,-,TRBD1,TRBV5-4,CASSFRVGQGVHEQYF,TGTGCCAGCAGCTTTCGCGTTGGACAGGGTGTACACGAGCAGTACTTC
TRBJ2-7,-,-,TRBV30,CAWSTGNSYEQYF,TGTGCCTGGTCAACAGGTAACTCCTACGAGCAGTACTTC
TRBJ1-6,-,-,TRBV30,CAWSDLFGVGNSPLHF,TGTGCCTGGAGTGACCTTTTCGGGGTGGGGAATTCACCCCTCCACTTT
TRBJ1-1,-,-,TRBV2,CASRGEVGEAFF,TGTGCCAGCAGGGGGGAGGTTGGTGAAGCTTTCTTT
TRBJ2-3,-,-,TRBV6-5,CASSLGVRDTDTQYF,TGTGCCAGCAGCCTCGGGGTGAGGGACACAGATACGCAGTATTTT
TRBJ1-4,-,-,TRBV30,CAWSGQKLFF,TGTGCCTGGAGTGGGCAGAAACTGTTTTTT
TRBJ1-1,medium-sized,-,TRBV6-5,CASRRVNRDEAFF,TGTGCCAGCCGAAGGGTTAACAGGGACGAAGCTTTCTTT